The 24 T cell receptor beta chains below all came from one sample that was sequenced in a study of control samples from healthy donors and cancer patients. Clones were read by immunoSEQ multiplex PCR, and TCRdb kept only the in-frame ones, dropping some. This table has 95,000 to 150,000 clones, approximately 88% appearing once. Sequencing was done on a sample of blood. Every receptor here comes from a man between 40 and 49 years old in good health.

This chain uses TRBV3-1 (or the pseudogene TRBV3-2) with TRBJ1-5, with D perhaps matching TRBD1 (5 bases). Trimming removed 4 bases at V and 0 bases at J, with 7 bases between. From germline, CDR1 is LGHDT and CDR2 YNNKEL (reference sequence). This CDR3 is built from 14 residues. In DNA, the CDR3 is TGTGCCAGCAGCCGGACAAATAGCAATCAGCCCCAGCATTTT. Its protein product is CASSRTNSNQPQHF.

This chain connects TRBV29-1 to TRBJ1-1, with D possibly being TRBD1 (6 bases). Germline-derived CDR1 and CDR2 are SQVTM and ANQGSEA. The CDR3 is made up of 12 amino acids. The ends were cut back, 8 bases at V and 2 bases at J, with 12 bases in the middle. This CDR3 reads CSTRTVNTEAFF. For the CDR3, the DNA is TGCAGCACCCGGACAGTAAACACTGAAGCTTTCTTT.

The V gene is TRBV3-1 (or the pseudogene TRBV3-2), the J gene TRBJ2-4, with TRBD1 as a possible D gene (5 bases). This CDR3 region has 14 residues. Between the trimmed V and J ends, which lost 5 bases and 5 bases, there was a span of 13 bases. Germline lookup yields CDR1 LGHDT and CDR2 YNNKEL (reference sequence). The CDR3 nucleotides are TGTGCCAGCAGCGCCCGGACACAACAAAACATTCAGTACTTC. Residues: CASSARTQQNIQYF.

The V gene is TRBV3-1 (or the pseudogene TRBV3-2), the J gene TRBJ1-4; possible D gene TRBD1, 6 bases. Between the trimmed V and J ends, which lost 4 bases and 3 bases, there was a span of 12 bases. The CDR3 totals 15 residues. CDR1 is LGHDT, CDR2 YNNKEL, per germline (reference sequence). CDR3 sequence reads: CASSPTGASNEKLFF. CDR3 in DNA: TGTGCCAGCAGCCCGACAGGTGCATCTAATGAAAAACTGTTTTTT.

The rearrangement joins TRBV29-1 to TRBJ2-3; D is perhaps TRBD1 (6 bases). CDR3 length equals 12 residues. Per the germline V gene, CDR1 is SQVTM and CDR2 is ANQGSEA. The V gene lost 6 bases and the J gene lost 14 bases, with 21 bases spanning the gap. The DNA of the CDR3 is TGCAGCGTAGGACCGACGGGGACATTGGTGTATTTT. As protein: CSVGPTGTLVYF.

The chain has TRBV27 and TRBJ2-3; the D gene could be TRBD1 or TRBD2 (5 bases each). Trimming left V 2 bases short and J 1 base short, with 16 bases between. This CDR3 is 17 amino acids long. In germline, CDR1 is MNHEY, CDR2 SMNVEV (reference sequence). CDR3 nucleotide sequence: TGTGCCAGCAGTTTAGGCCCGGACATGGGGGGCACAGATACGCAGTATTTT. Protein: CASSLGPDMGGTDTQYF.

The genes are TRBV6-6 and TRBJ2-7; D is uncertain. Trimming stripped 3 bases from V and 3 bases from J, with 15 bases between. CDR3 length: 15 residues. Looked up from germline, CDR1 is MNHNY and CDR2 is SVGAGI (reference sequence). CDR3 nucleotides: TGTGCCAGCAGTTATTATGCACAGCCCCTCTACGAGCAGTACTTC. It translates to CASSYYAQPLYEQYF.

The rearrangement uses TRBV7-3 and TRBJ1-6, with 12 bases identical to TRBD1. V shed 6 bases, J shed 9 bases, and the junction held 6 bases outside the gene matches. Germline lookup yields CDR1 SGHTA and CDR2 FQGTGA. The CDR3 covers 15 residues. This CDR3 is CASRLPGQGASPLHF. DNA of the CDR3: TGTGCCAGCAGACTCCCGGGACAGGGGGCTTCACCCCTCCACTTT. The variable domain in full, with the rest retrieved from reference TRBV7-3 and TRBJ1-6, is GAGVSQTPSNKVTEKGKYVELRCDPISGHTALYWYRQSLGQGPEFLIYFQGTGAADDSGLPNDRFFAVRPEGSVSTLKIQRTERGDSAVYLCASRLPGQGASPLHFGNGTRLTVT.

The V and J genes are TRBV9 and TRBJ2-3; 10 bases line up with TRBD2. Germline CDR1 is SGDLS and CDR2 is YYNGEE. CDR3 length: 15 residues. Trimming removed 2 bases from V and 2 bases from J; junction bases left unmatched: 2. The chain's CDR3 is CASSVTSGVTDTQYF. DNA for the CDR3: TGTGCCAGCAGCGTTACTAGCGGGGTCACAGATACGCAGTATTTT.

The chain is built from TRBV11-2 and TRBJ1-1, with a tentative D call TRBD1 (5 bases). Germline assignment: CDR1 SGHAT and CDR2 FQNNGV. The CDR3 runs to 15 residues. V lost 5 bases and J 1 base, leaving 14 bases between the germline ends. DNA for the CDR3: TGTGCCAGCAGCCCAAAACCGGGGGGGAACACTGAAGCTTTCTTT. Residues: CASSPKPGGNTEAFF.

The chain recombines TRBV19 with TRBJ2-3; 11 bases line up with TRBD2. J was trimmed by 5 bases and V by 3 bases; bases with no gene match: 7. This CDR3 is 16 amino acids long. The V gene's germline CDR1 is LNHDA and CDR2 SQIVND (reference sequence). The CDR3 loop is CASSIRSGGAVDTQYF. For the CDR3, the DNA is TGTGCCAGTAGTATTCGTAGCGGGGGGGCCGTAGATACGCAGTATTTT.

The genes are TRBV19 and TRBJ2-2; 14 bases map to TRBD2. The germline CDR1 and CDR2 sequences are LNHDA and SQIVND (reference sequence). J gave up 6 bases and V 3 bases, and 9 bases lay outside the gene matches. The CDR3 has 18 amino acids. The CDR3 DNA follows: TGTGCCAGTAGTATTACGGGACTAGCGGGAGTAAAGGCCGGGGAGCTGTTTTTT. Its protein is CASSITGLAGVKAGELFF.

J is TRBJ1-4 and V is TRBV10-3; the match to TRBD1 covers 7 bases. V lost 2 bases, J lost 2 bases, and 2 bases stayed unmatched. This CDR3 has 15 residues. Germline CDR1 and CDR2: ENHRY and SYGVKD. Written as DNA, the CDR3 is TGTGCCATCAGTGAGCGACAGGGTACTAATGAAAAACTGTTTTTT. Translated: CAISERQGTNEKLFF.

The V call is TRBV30, the J call TRBJ2-3; the D gene is possibly TRBD2 (5 bases). Per the germline V gene, CDR1 is GTSNPN and CDR2 is SVGIG (reference sequence). The V gene lost 0 bases and the J gene lost 4 bases, with 11 bases spanning the gap. There are 14 residues in the CDR3. The CDR3 protein is CAWSVLSSADTQYF. The CDR3 nucleotides are TGTGCCTGGAGTGTACTTAGTAGCGCAGATACGCAGTATTTT.

V is TRBV10-2 and J is TRBJ2-1; TRBD2 matches 7 bases. The germline V gene has CDR1 WSHSY and CDR2 SAAADI. CDR3 length: 15 amino acids. V gave up 3 bases and J gave up 8 bases; unmatched junction bases: 10. The DNA of the CDR3 is TGCGCCAGCAGTGATCTTGGGGGGGGGTTTGATGAGCAGTTCTTC. It specifies CASSDLGGGFDEQFF.

This rearrangement joins TRBV5-1 to TRBJ1-4, with 8 bases fitting TRBD1. This CDR3 has 16 residues. The V gene end was trimmed by 1 base and the J gene end by 7 bases; junction bases not matched to a gene: 9. Germline assignment: CDR1 SGHRS and CDR2 YFSETQ. CDR3 in DNA: TGCGCCAGCAGCTTGCAACCGACAGGGGAGGGTGAAAAACTGTTTTTT. Residues: CASSLQPTGEGEKLFF.

The chain uses TRBV11-3 and TRBJ2-5, with a possible D match to TRBD2 (6 bases). Germline V CDR1 and CDR2: SGHNT, YENEEA. The ends were cut back, 6 bases at V and 1 base at J, with 12 bases in the middle. This CDR3 comprises 14 residues. The CDR3 DNA reads as TGTGCCAGCAGGCAAGGAGGGTCCCAAGAGACCCAGTACTTC. Translated: CASRQGGSQETQYF. Supplemented by reference TRBV11-3 and TRBJ2-5, the full variable domain reads EAGVVQSPRYKIIEKKQPVAFWCNPISGHNTLYWYLQNLGQGPELLIRYENEEAVDDSQLPKDRFSAERLKGVDSTLKIQPAELGDSAVYLCASRQGGSQETQYFGPGTRLLVL.

V gene TRBV13 combines with J gene TRBJ1-4, with D unresolved. The CDR3 covers 13 residues. Germline V gives CDR1 PRHDT, CDR2 FYEKMQ (reference sequence). Between the trimmed V and J ends, which lost 2 bases and 5 bases, there was a span of 6 bases. Here the CDR3 DNA reads TGTGCCAGCAGCTTACAAAGAAATGAAAAACTGTTTTTT. Translated, it gives CASSLQRNEKLFF. The whole variable domain, filled in from reference TRBV13 and TRBJ1-4, reads AAGVIQSPRHLIKEKRETATLKCYPIPRHDTVYWYQQGPGQDPQFLISFYEKMQSDKGSIPDRFSAQQFSDYHSELNMSSLELGDSALYFCASSLQRNEKLFFGSGTQLSVL.

The genes are TRBV28 and TRBJ1-1; unclear D gene. Germline V gene data show CDR1 as MDHEN and CDR2 as SYDVKM. The CDR3 is 13 residues long. Deletions cut 8 bases from V and 0 bases from J, with 10 bases between. Written as DNA, the CDR3 is TGTGCCAGCCTATCCGGGATGAACACTGAAGCTTTCTTT. This sequence encodes CASLSGMNTEAFF.

V gene TRBV18 combines with J gene TRBJ1-1; D perhaps matches TRBD1 (6 bases). V lost 3 bases and J lost 1, with 12 bases in between. This CDR3 spans 15 amino acids. Per germline, CDR1 KGHSH and CDR2 LQKENI. This CDR3 reads CASSPITGQNTEAFF. CDR3 DNA: TGTGCCAGCTCACCTATTACGGGACAGAACACTGAAGCTTTCTTT.

The chain uses TRBV6-1 and TRBJ1-1; D not certain. Germline-derived CDR1 and CDR2 are MNHNS and SASEGT. The germline V and J ends were trimmed by 2 bases and 1 base, with 11 bases remaining between them. This CDR3 comprises 15 residues. The CDR3 region is CASSERAGANTEAFF. In DNA, the CDR3 is TGTGCCAGCAGTGAAAGGGCGGGAGCGAACACTGAAGCTTTCTTT.

J is TRBJ1-2 and V is TRBV7-9; 7 bases line up with TRBD1. Germline CDR1 is SEHNR and CDR2 is FQNEAQ (reference sequence). Trimming took 2 bases from V and 6 from J; bases not matched to a gene: 6. The CDR3 has 14 residues. CDR3 in DNA: TGTGCCAGCAGCTTAACAACAGGGGCGAATGGCTACACCTTC. It codes for CASSLTTGANGYTF.

V gene TRBV7-3 combines with J gene TRBJ2-3; 7 positions agree with TRBD2. The V segment lost 2 bases and the J segment 1 base; nucleotides outside the gene matches: 9. There are 17 residues in the CDR3. Germline lookup yields CDR1 SGHTA and CDR2 FQGTGA. The chain's CDR3 is CASSLGGSTSGTDTQYF. In DNA form, the CDR3 reads TGTGCCAGCAGCTTAGGTGGAAGTACTAGCGGCACAGATACGCAGTATTTT.

This clone has a single count. V gene TRBV5-1 combines with J gene TRBJ2-1; D not certain. The CDR3 totals 12 residues. Germline-derived CDR1 and CDR2 are SGHRS and YFSETQ. V was clipped by 0 bases and J by 10 bases, with 8 bases between them. Here the CDR3 DNA reads TGCGCCAGCAGCTTGGTAGACGTAGAGCAGTTCTTC. Protein product: CASSLVDVEQFF.